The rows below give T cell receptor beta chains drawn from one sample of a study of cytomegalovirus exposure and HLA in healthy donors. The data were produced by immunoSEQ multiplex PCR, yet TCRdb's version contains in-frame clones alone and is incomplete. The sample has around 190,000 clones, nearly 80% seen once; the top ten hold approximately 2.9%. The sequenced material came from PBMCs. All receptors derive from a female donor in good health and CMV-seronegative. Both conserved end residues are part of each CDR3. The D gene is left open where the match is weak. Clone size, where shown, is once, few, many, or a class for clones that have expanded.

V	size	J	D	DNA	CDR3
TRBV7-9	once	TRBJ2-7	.	TGTGCCAGCAGCCCGACCCAGGGATTTACCTACGAGCAGTACTTC	CASSPTQGFTYEQYF
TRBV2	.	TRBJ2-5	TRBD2	TGTGCCAGCACCCGGACTAGCGGGGGGTCCCAGTACTTC	CASTRTSGGSQYF
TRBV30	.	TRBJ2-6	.	TGTGCCTGGAGTGTACGGGATAATTTCTCTGGGGCCAACGTCCTGACTTTC	CAWSVRDNFSGANVLTF
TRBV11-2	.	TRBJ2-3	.	TGTGCCAGCACCCAATGGAGCTGGCCGACCGCAGATACGCAGTATTTT	CASTQWSWPTADTQYF
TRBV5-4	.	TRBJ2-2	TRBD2	TGTGCCAGCAGCTTGGGGAGCGGGAGACGAAACACCGGGGAGCTGTTTTTT	CASSLGSGRRNTGELFF
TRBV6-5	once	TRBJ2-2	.	TGTGCCAGCAGTTACTCGAGGGGGGGCGGCACCGGGGAGCTGTTTTTT	CASSYSRGGGTGELFF
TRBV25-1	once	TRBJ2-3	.	TGTGCCAGCAGTGAAGGCTCCACAGATACGCAGTATTTT	CASSEGSTDTQYF
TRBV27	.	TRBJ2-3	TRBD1	TGTGCCAGCAGTTCCGGGACAGGGTCTATCTCTAGCACAGATACGCAGTATTTT	CASSSGTGSISSTDTQYF
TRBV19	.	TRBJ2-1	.	TGTGCCAGTAGTACCCTCGGAGCAGGGTCCTACAATGAGCAGTTCTTC	CASSTLGAGSYNEQFF
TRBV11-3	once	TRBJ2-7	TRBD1	TGTGCCAGCAGCTTGACAGGGGAAACCTACGAGCAGTACTTC	CASSLTGETYEQYF
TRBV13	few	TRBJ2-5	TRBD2	TGTGCCAGCAGCCCAACTAGCGGGGGCCGCGGGGAGACCCAGTACTTC	CASSPTSGGRGETQYF
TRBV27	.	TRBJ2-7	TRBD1	TGTGCCAGCAGCTGGACAGGGGGAAGGTTTAAATTGGAGCAGTACTTC	CASSWTGGRFKLEQYF
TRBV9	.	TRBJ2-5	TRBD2	TGTGCCAGCAGCGTAGGGCTAGCGGGAGGGCCAGAGGAAGAGACCCAGTACTTC	CASSVGLAGGPEEETQYF
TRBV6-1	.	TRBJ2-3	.	TGTGCCAGCAGTGAAGCGGGTGGGAGCGGTAAAAGCACAGATACGCAGTATTTT	CASSEAGGSGKSTDTQYF
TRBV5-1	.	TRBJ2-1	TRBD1	TGCGCCAGCAGCCGGGACAGGGGCGGCAATGAGCAGTTCTTC	CASSRDRGGNEQFF
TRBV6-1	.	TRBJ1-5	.	TGTGCCAGCAGTGAAGGGTGGGCTGACCATAATCAGCCCCAGCATTTT	CASSEGWADHNQPQHF
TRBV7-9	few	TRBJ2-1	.	TGTGCCAGCAGCTCCCGACTATCCAGCTCCTACAATGAGCAGTTCTTC	CASSSRLSSSYNEQFF
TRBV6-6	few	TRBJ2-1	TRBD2	TGTGCCAGCAGTTATGGGACTAGCGGGGGCAATGAGCAGTTCTTC	CASSYGTSGGNEQFF
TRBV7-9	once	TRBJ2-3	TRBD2	TGTGCCAGCAGCCAACCGGGACTAGCGGCCCAAGAAACAGATACGCAGTATTTT	CASSQPGLAAQETDTQYF
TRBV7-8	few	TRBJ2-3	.	TGTGCCAGCAGTTATACCAGGGTAAACCCCACAGATACGCAGTATTTT	CASSYTRVNPTDTQYF
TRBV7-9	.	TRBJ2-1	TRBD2	TGTTCCAGCAGCTTAGGTCTAGCGGGGGGTCGCTGGCAGTTCTTC	CSSSLGLAGGRWQFF
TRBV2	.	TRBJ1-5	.	TGTGCCAGCAGGGGAGGTGGTCAGCCCCAGCATTTT	CASRGGGQPQHF
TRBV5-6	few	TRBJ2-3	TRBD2	TGTGCCAGCAGCTCCTCCGGGACTAGCAGGACAGATACGCAGTATTTT	CASSSSGTSRTDTQYF
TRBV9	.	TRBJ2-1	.	TGTGCCAGCAGCGTAGGATTAGTAGACTACAATGAGCAGTTCTTC	CASSVGLVDYNEQFF
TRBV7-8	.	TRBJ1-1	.	TGTGCCAGCAGCACCCGCGGGGGGCAGAGCACTGAAGCTTTCTTT	CASSTRGGQSTEAFF
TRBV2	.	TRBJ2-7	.	TGTGCCAGCACCCCAGGGGCTCCGACCTACGAGCAGTACTTC	CASTPGAPTYEQYF
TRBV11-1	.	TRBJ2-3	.	TGTGCCAGCAGCTATAGCGGTGGAGATACGCAGTATTTT	CASSYSGGDTQYF
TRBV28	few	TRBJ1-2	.	TGTGCCAGCAGAACCTACCGCGGGTCACAAGAAAATAAGAACTATGGCTACACCTTC	CASRTYRGSQENKNYGYTF
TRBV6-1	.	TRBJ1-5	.	TGTGCCAGCAGGGAGGCAGCCAATCAGCCCCAGCATTTT	CASREAANQPQHF
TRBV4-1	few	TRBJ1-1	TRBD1	TGCGCCAGCAGCCAAGAAGGACAGGGCATGAACACTGAAGCTTTCTTT	CASSQEGQGMNTEAFF
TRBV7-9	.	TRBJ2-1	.	TGTGCCAGCAGCTTATCAGGGGCTCTGGGCAATGAGCAGTTCTTC	CASSLSGALGNEQFF
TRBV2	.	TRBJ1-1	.	TGTGCCAGCAGTACCGACAGTTCCCTGGAGACTGAAGCTTTCTTT	CASSTDSSLETEAFF
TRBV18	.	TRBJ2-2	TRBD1	TGTGCCAGCTCACCGGAGAAGACAGGGGGCACTTCTACCGGGGAGCTGTTTTTT	CASSPEKTGGTSTGELFF
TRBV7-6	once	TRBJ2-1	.	TGTGCCAGCAGCCAAGCGCACAATGAGCAGTTCTTC	CASSQAHNEQFF
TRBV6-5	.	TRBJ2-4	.	TGTGCCAGCAGTCCGGGGTCCGTGTACATTCAGTACTTC	CASSPGSVYIQYF
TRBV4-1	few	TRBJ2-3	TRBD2	TGCGCCAGCAGCCAAGTGGAAACTAGCGGGATTCTCAGGACAGATACGCAGTATTTT	CASSQVETSGILRTDTQYF
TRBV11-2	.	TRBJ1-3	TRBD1	TGTGCCAGCAGCTTCTTCGCAGGGGGCGCGGGAGGAAACACCATATATTTT	CASSFFAGGAGGNTIYF
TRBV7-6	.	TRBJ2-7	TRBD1	TGTGCCAGCAGCATCAGGGGGCGGGACGAGCAGTACTTC	CASSIRGRDEQYF
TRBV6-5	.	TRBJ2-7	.	TGTGCCAGCAGTGACGCGGGACCCTACGAGCAGTACTTC	CASSDAGPYEQYF
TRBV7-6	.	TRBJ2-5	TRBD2	TGTGCCAGCAGCCGACCCACCGGGGAGGGACTAGCGGGGCAAGAGACCCAGTACTTC	CASSRPTGEGLAGQETQYF
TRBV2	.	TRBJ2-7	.	TGTGCCAGCAGTGAATCCACCCGGGGCGAGCAGTACTTC	CASSESTRGEQYF
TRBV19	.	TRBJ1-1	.	TGTGCCAGTAGTAGGAGTGCTGAAGCTTTCTTT	CASSRSAEAFF
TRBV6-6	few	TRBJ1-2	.	TGTGCCAGCAGTTACACCCGCGACTATGGCTACACCTTC	CASSYTRDYGYTF
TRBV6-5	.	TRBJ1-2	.	TGTGCCAGCAGTTACTCGAGAGGACAGCTGTATGGCTACACCTTC	CASSYSRGQLYGYTF
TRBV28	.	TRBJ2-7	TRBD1	TGTGCCAGCAGACGAAAACCCAGGGGGTCGCAGTACTTC	CASRRKPRGSQYF